The following is a T cell receptor (beta chain) sequence with its context. Its antigen is unknown. This sample was taken from a study of shared clonotypes between healthy human individuals. Regarding the study as a whole: Non-shared clonotypes were found to have lower generation probabilities than the clonotypes that were shared by all four of the sorted-subset donors.

CDR1 and CDR2 from the germline V gene are MNHNY and SVGAGI (reference sequence). This CDR3 has 15 residues. With 8 bases clipped from V and 0 bases from J, the junction kept 10 bases outside the gene matches. Genomic DNA from each subset was divided evenly over several immunoSEQ plates. Produced via immunoSEQ multiplex PCR; TCRdb's table is partial and in-frame only. The sample includes 2 million to 2.5 million clones, 95% of them seen just once. The sample comprised naive CD4+ T cells sorted from blood. Subset denoted: CD45RA+ positively selected. This chain links TRBV6-6 with TRBJ2-7; TRBD1 matches at 7 bases. The clonotype originates from a man aged 18-30 years in good health. The CDR3 region has the DNA TGTGCCAGCGGCCCGGGACAGACTATCTCCTACGAGCAGTACTTC. It specifies CASGPGQTISYEQYF.